A selection of T cell receptor beta chains follows, all from one sample in a study of shared clonotypes between healthy human individuals. Here immunoSEQ multiplex PCR was the method, and the copy in TCRdb shows in-frame clones only, minus some. The sample contains 800,000 or so clones, around 96% of which appear only once. Specimen: naive CD8+ T cells sorted from blood. These receptors were obtained from a man aged 25 to 40 in good health. Both conserved end residues are part of each CDR3. The order of the fields is clone size, J gene, V gene, D gene, CDR3 protein, CDR3 DNA. The D gene is left open where the match is weak. Size values are once, few and many counts, or a class for expanded clones, and some rows have none.

NA	TRBJ1-2	TRBV10-1	TRBD1	CASTIPRGRPSYGYTF	TGCGCCAGCACAATTCCCAGGGGGCGGCCAAGCTATGGCTACACCTTC
once	TRBJ1-2	TRBV2	NA	CASSEEWSGYGYTF	TGTGCCAGCAGTGAAGAGTGGTCAGGATATGGCTACACCTTC
once	TRBJ1-1	TRBV30	NA	CAWRVGNTEAFF	TGTGCCTGGAGGGTGGGGAACACTGAAGCTTTCTTT
once	TRBJ2-1	TRBV28	TRBD1	CASSPGQAYNEQFF	TGTGCCAGCAGTCCTGGACAGGCTTACAATGAGCAGTTCTTC
NA	TRBJ2-7	TRBV28	NA	CASRPLRGEPYYEQYF	TGTGCCAGCAGACCCTTACGAGGGGAACCATACTACGAGCAGTACTTC
NA	TRBJ2-7	TRBV27	TRBD1	CASSRGETGAEQYF	TGTGCCAGCAGTAGGGGGGAGACAGGGGCCGAGCAGTACTTC
NA	TRBJ2-1	TRBV28	TRBD2	CASSGLAGVKYNEQFF	TGTGCCAGCAGTGGACTAGCGGGAGTTAAATACAATGAGCAGTTCTTC
NA	TRBJ1-1	TRBV13	NA	CASSHMNTEAFF	TGTGCCAGCAGCCATATGAACACTGAAGCTTTCTTT
NA	TRBJ2-5	TRBV4-1	NA	CASSQGEGWRLETQYF	TGCGCCAGCAGCCAAGGAGAAGGATGGAGATTGGAGACCCAGTACTTC
NA	TRBJ2-7	TRBV27	NA	CASGLYEQYF	TGTGCCAGCGGCCTCTACGAGCAGTACTTC
NA	TRBJ2-7	TRBV5-5	NA	CASSLGQGRSYEQYF	TGTGCCAGCAGCTTGGGTCAGGGACGTTCCTACGAGCAGTACTTC
NA	TRBJ2-5	TRBV27	NA	CASSLVGGEETQYF	TGTGCCAGCAGTTTAGTGGGGGGTGAAGAGACCCAGTACTTC
NA	TRBJ2-1	TRBV11-2	NA	CASSSTSWGQMNEQFF	TGTGCCAGCAGCTCGACCAGTTGGGGACAAATGAATGAGCAGTTCTTC
NA	TRBJ2-1	TRBV28	NA	CASSLGGYEQFF	TGTGCCAGCAGTTTGGGCGGCTATGAGCAGTTCTTC
NA	TRBJ2-3	TRBV4-1	NA	CASSQGMYGDTQYF	TGCGCCAGCAGCCAAGGGATGTACGGCGATACGCAGTATTTT
once	TRBJ2-1	TRBV4-1	TRBD2	CASSQDFTSGSGNEQFF	TGCGCCAGCAGCCAAGATTTTACTAGCGGGAGCGGAAATGAGCAGTTCTTC
NA	TRBJ2-7	TRBV5-6	NA	CASSSGQGKQYF	TGTGCCAGCAGCTCCGGGCAGGGGAAGCAGTACTTC
NA	TRBJ2-7	TRBV29-1	NA	CSVGGESTYEQYF	TGCAGCGTTGGGGGGGAGTCCACCTACGAGCAGTACTTC
NA	TRBJ2-7	TRBV10-3	NA	CARIWGELYEQYF	TGTGCCAGGATATGGGGAGAGCTTTACGAGCAGTACTTC
once	TRBJ2-1	TRBV27	NA	CASSPYLVNEQFF	TGTGCCAGCAGTCCCTATTTGGTGAATGAGCAGTTCTTC
NA	TRBJ2-7	TRBV5-1	TRBD1	CASSIVPGTGVHEQYF	TGCGCCAGCAGCATAGTCCCAGGGACAGGGGTCCACGAGCAGTACTTC
NA	TRBJ2-5	TRBV11-2	NA	CASNRGAPGVGGPPETQYF	TGTGCCAGCAATAGGGGGGCCCCCGGGGTGGGAGGACCCCCGGAGACCCAGTACTTC
NA	TRBJ1-5	TRBV6-5	NA	CASSDGEDQPQHF	TGTGCCAGCAGTGACGGAGAGGATCAGCCCCAGCATTTT
NA	TRBJ1-2	TRBV19	NA	CASSIDPRRGYTF	TGTGCCAGTAGTATTGACCCCCGGAGAGGCTACACCTTC
NA	TRBJ1-1	TRBV28	TRBD1	CASRDDWDRNTEAFF	TGTGCCAGCAGGGATGATTGGGACAGAAACACTGAAGCTTTCTTT
once	TRBJ2-1	TRBV27	NA	CASSFTASSYNEQFF	TGTGCCAGCAGTTTTACAGCGAGCTCCTACAATGAGCAGTTCTTC
NA	TRBJ1-5	TRBV27	NA	CASSSGGSNQPQHF	TGTGCCAGCAGTTCCGGAGGCAGCAATCAGCCCCAGCATTTT
NA	TRBJ1-2	TRBV4-1	TRBD1	CASSQVEGADYGYTF	TGCGCCAGCAGCCAAGTGGAGGGGGCCGACTATGGCTACACCTTC
NA	TRBJ2-5	TRBV7-8	NA	CASSPFGIGETQYF	TGTGCCAGCAGCCCCTTCGGGATAGGAGAGACCCAGTACTTC
NA	TRBJ2-2	TRBV12-5	TRBD1	CASGLGDRGHEGGELFF	TGTGCTAGTGGTTTGGGCGACAGGGGGCATGAGGGCGGGGAGCTGTTTTTT
NA	TRBJ2-7	TRBV29-1	NA	CSVVGVPEDYEQYF	TGCAGCGTTGTCGGGGTCCCGGAAGACTACGAGCAGTACTTC
NA	TRBJ2-2	TRBV7-7	NA	CASTSTGELFF	TGTGCTAGCACCAGCACCGGGGAGCTGTTTTTT
NA	TRBJ2-3	TRBV7-9	NA	CASSFTGTGTDTQYF	TGTGCCAGCAGCTTCACCGGGACCGGCACAGATACGCAGTATTTT
NA	TRBJ2-1	TRBV2	TRBD1	CASIRDSWNEQFF	TGTGCCAGCATAAGGGACAGTTGGAATGAGCAGTTCTTC
NA	TRBJ2-7	TRBV27	NA	CASSYKEGAWYEQYF	TGTGCCAGCAGTTATAAGGAGGGGGCCTGGTACGAGCAGTACTTC
NA	TRBJ2-5	TRBV7-9	TRBD2	CASSPSLAGEDGETQYF	TGTGCCAGCAGCCCCTCACTAGCGGGAGAGGACGGTGAGACCCAGTACTTC
NA	TRBJ2-7	TRBV7-9	NA	CASSNWGGGVDEQYF	TGTGCCAGCAGCAATTGGGGCGGCGGCGTAGACGAGCAGTACTTC
once	TRBJ2-7	TRBV11-2	NA	CASSQGPETYEQYF	TGTGCCAGCAGCCAGGGCCCGGAGACCTACGAGCAGTACTTC
NA	TRBJ2-1	TRBV2	TRBD2	CASTRSGRAIRNEQFF	TGTGCCAGCACAAGGAGCGGGAGGGCGATTCGCAATGAGCAGTTCTTC
NA	TRBJ1-3	TRBV7-9	NA	CASSLGDNSGNTIYF	TGTGCCAGCAGCTTAGGAGACAACTCTGGAAACACCATATATTTT
NA	TRBJ2-1	TRBV27	NA	CASSWDRYNEQFF	TGTGCCAGCAGTTGGGACCGCTACAATGAGCAGTTCTTC
NA	TRBJ1-1	TRBV2	NA	CASGQINTEAFF	TGTGCCAGCGGGCAGATTAACACTGAAGCTTTCTTT
NA	TRBJ2-4	TRBV4-1	NA	CASSQVLAKNIQYF	TGCGCCAGCAGCCAAGTTCTAGCCAAAAACATTCAGTACTTC
once	TRBJ1-1	TRBV11-2	TRBD1	CASSLDPVRGPRNTEAFF	TGTGCCAGCAGCTTAGATCCCGTAAGGGGGCCCAGAAACACTGAAGCTTTCTTT
NA	TRBJ2-3	TRBV5-5	TRBD2	CASSLLVGLAELLGDTQYF	TGTGCCAGCAGCTTGTTGGTTGGACTAGCGGAGCTCCTCGGAGATACGCAGTATTTT
NA	TRBJ1-1	TRBV10-2	TRBD1	CATRQGPNTEAFF	TGCGCCACCAGACAGGGGCCGAACACTGAAGCTTTCTTT